The T cell receptor beta chain described here comes from a study of PD-1 blockade in classical Hodgkin lymphoma. After autologous stem cell transplantation all patients relapsed, and prior brentuximab vedotin exposure differed between cohorts. V was shortened by 3 bases and J by 1 base, with 16 bases between the two germline ends. In germline, CDR1 is SNHLY, CDR2 FYNNEI. The CDR3 totals 17 residues. Whole-study findings and limits: Repertoires differed for reasons still undefined, possibly disease activity or prior therapy.

Sequencing was performed with immunoSEQ multiplex PCR; in TCRdb, only in-frame clones are kept and a portion is missing. The sample includes 25,000 or so clones, roughly two thirds of them seen just once. About this clone: Its antigen is as yet unknown.

The V and J genes are TRBV2 and TRBJ2-4; possible D gene TRBD2, 5 bases. The sample in question was peripheral blood mononuclear cells (PBMCs), obtained at baseline. This receptor was identified in a human donor with classical Hodgkin lymphoma. The DNA for the CDR3 is TGTGCCAGCAGTGAGTTCGTCGGGATAGGGGCCAAAAACATTCAGTACTTC. It translates to CASSEFVGIGAKNIQYF.